This TCR beta chain was documented in a study of CD8 T cells in Susac syndrome. Whole-study context: When their blood was taken, patients with Susac syndrome were therapy-naive, taking corticosteroids, or taking intravenous immunoglobulin alone.

With random hexamers, about 0.45 to 1 ug RNA was reverse transcribed. TCRdb recomputed calls from the immunoSEQ multiplex PCR reads with MiXCR, one row per CDR3 protein. The top ten clones hold approximately 0.3% of a sample with some 100,000 distinct CDR3 sequences, roughly 96% of them seen once. Sequencing was carried out using CD8+ T cells from PBMCs. This receptor was obtained from a human donor with Susac syndrome.

CDR3 in DNA: TGCGCCAGCAGCCAACTAACCGGGACTAGCGGGTCCTACGAGCAGTACTTC. This sequence encodes CASSQLTGTSGSYEQYF. The chain carries TRBV4-1 and TRBJ2-7; 12 bases line up with TRBD2. J was trimmed by 1 base and V by 2 bases; bases with no gene match: 6. Germline CDR1 reads MGHRA; CDR2 reads YSYEKL. This CDR3 contains 17 residues.